A selection of T cell receptor beta chains follows, all from one sample in a study of blood T cells in healthy people across ages. TCRdb passed the 5' RACE reads through MiXCR, listing each CDR3 protein once. This sample has about 2 million distinct CDR3 sequences; around 48% occur once, and the top ten carry less than 2.5%. What was sequenced was blood. The receptors were sampled from a woman aged 35 to 49 in good health. The CDR3 runs from the conserved cysteine through the conserved F or W. A D gene is named only where the DNA matches it firmly. Rows give clone size only sometimes, using once, few, many, or a class for an expanded clone.

cdr3_aa: CASSPRNTEAFF
cdr3_nt: TGTGCCAGCAGCCCTAGGAACACTGAAGCTTTCTTT
clone_size: many
v_call: TRBV12-3/TRBV12-4
j_call: TRBJ1-1
d_call: .

cdr3_aa: CASSLTHRGEQYF
cdr3_nt: TGTGCCAGCAGTTTGACCCACAGGGGCGAGCAGTACTTC
clone_size: few
v_call: TRBV27
j_call: TRBJ2-7
d_call: TRBD1

cdr3_aa: CSARPPAGRHNYGYTF
cdr3_nt: TGCAGTGCTAGACCTCCCGCAGGGCGCCACAACTATGGCTACACCTTC
clone_size: .
v_call: TRBV20-1
j_call: TRBJ1-2
d_call: .

cdr3_aa: CATSDLGGGPLNEQFF
cdr3_nt: TGTGCCACCAGTGATTTAGGGGGGGGCCCTTTAAATGAGCAGTTCTTC
clone_size: few
v_call: TRBV24-1
j_call: TRBJ2-1
d_call: .

cdr3_aa: CATSGGQESYNEQFF
cdr3_nt: TGTGCCACCAGCGGAGGACAGGAGAGCTACAATGAGCAGTTCTTC
clone_size: few
v_call: TRBV15
j_call: TRBJ2-1
d_call: TRBD1

cdr3_aa: CSASQDRTVYNEQFF
cdr3_nt: TGCAGTGCTAGTCAAGACAGAACAGTTTACAATGAGCAGTTCTTC
clone_size: .
v_call: TRBV20-1
j_call: TRBJ2-1
d_call: .

cdr3_aa: CASSQDRRFQETQYF
cdr3_nt: TGTGCCAGCAGCCAAGATCGTAGGTTTCAAGAGACCCAGTACTTC
clone_size: few
v_call: TRBV4-2
j_call: TRBJ2-5
d_call: .

cdr3_aa: CASSLGHRRGGMGNEQFF
cdr3_nt: TGTGCCAGCAGCTTAGGCCATAGGAGGGGGGGCATGGGAAATGAGCAGTTCTTC
clone_size: .
v_call: TRBV13
j_call: TRBJ2-1
d_call: .

cdr3_aa: CASSYRPGGPQQTQYF
cdr3_nt: TGTGCCAGCAGTTACCGGCCGGGGGGCCCCCAACAGACCCAGTACTTC
clone_size: .
v_call: TRBV6-2/TRBV6-3
j_call: TRBJ2-5
d_call: .

cdr3_aa: CATKGTGGVGNEQFF
cdr3_nt: TGTGCTACAAAGGGAACCGGGGGGGTAGGTAATGAGCAGTTCTTC
clone_size: .
v_call: TRBV6-6
j_call: TRBJ2-1
d_call: TRBD2

cdr3_aa: CASTPGIYTEAFF
cdr3_nt: TGTGCCAGCACTCCAGGCATATACACTGAAGCTTTCTTT
clone_size: .
v_call: TRBV6-1
j_call: TRBJ1-1
d_call: .

cdr3_aa: CASSRDRMETQYF
cdr3_nt: TGCGCCAGCAGCCGGGACAGAATGGAGACCCAGTACTTC
clone_size: .
v_call: TRBV4-3
j_call: TRBJ2-5
d_call: TRBD1

cdr3_aa: CASSLVGGADTQYF
cdr3_nt: TGTGCCAGCAGCTTAGTCGGGGGGGCAGATACGCAGTATTTT
clone_size: many
v_call: TRBV7-2
j_call: TRBJ2-3
d_call: TRBD2

cdr3_aa: CASSLRSGGPPTYNEQFF
cdr3_nt: TGCGCCAGCAGCCTTCGTTCAGGGGGACCCCCCACCTACAATGAGCAGTTCTTC
clone_size: few
v_call: TRBV4-3
j_call: TRBJ2-1
d_call: TRBD1

cdr3_aa: CASSFYTSGGYGYTF
cdr3_nt: TGTGCCAGCAGTTTTTATACTAGCGGCGGCTATGGCTACACCTTC
clone_size: few
v_call: TRBV27
j_call: TRBJ1-2
d_call: .

cdr3_aa: CASSLIRTSGGNNEQFF
cdr3_nt: TGTGCCAGCAGCTTAATCCGGACTAGCGGGGGAAACAATGAGCAGTTCTTC
clone_size: few
v_call: TRBV11-2
j_call: TRBJ2-1
d_call: TRBD2

cdr3_aa: CASGVYGNQPQHF
cdr3_nt: TGTGCCAGCGGCGTATACGGCAATCAGCCCCAGCATTTT
clone_size: .
v_call: TRBV6-6
j_call: TRBJ1-5
d_call: .

cdr3_aa: CASSLIAGGPNEQYF
cdr3_nt: TGCGCCAGCAGCTTAATAGCGGGGGGGCCGAACGAGCAGTACTTC
clone_size: .
v_call: TRBV5-1
j_call: TRBJ2-7
d_call: TRBD2

cdr3_aa: CASSLKANNEQFF
cdr3_nt: TGCGCCAGCAGCTTGAAGGCTAACAATGAGCAGTTCTTC
clone_size: .
v_call: TRBV5-1
j_call: TRBJ2-1
d_call: .

cdr3_aa: CASSYSLGQSYEQYF
cdr3_nt: TGTGCCAGCAGTTACTCTCTTGGGCAGTCCTACGAGCAGTACTTC
clone_size: few
v_call: TRBV6-6
j_call: TRBJ2-7
d_call: .

cdr3_aa: CASSGKRLAGHEQFF
cdr3_nt: TGTGCCAGCAGCGGAAAAAGACTAGCCGGCCATGAGCAGTTCTTC
clone_size: .
v_call: TRBV7-2
j_call: TRBJ2-1
d_call: TRBD2

cdr3_aa: CASSWDRSTTDTQYF
cdr3_nt: TGTGCCAGCAGCTGGGACAGATCCACCACAGATACGCAGTATTTT
clone_size: .
v_call: TRBV5-4
j_call: TRBJ2-3
d_call: TRBD1

cdr3_aa: CASTFPTGTFYEQYF
cdr3_nt: TGTGCCAGCACCTTCCCGACAGGGACATTCTACGAGCAGTACTTC
clone_size: few
v_call: TRBV28
j_call: TRBJ2-7
d_call: TRBD1

cdr3_aa: CAGSPRQRQETQYF
cdr3_nt: TGTGCCGGCTCACCCAGACAGAGGCAAGAGACCCAGTACTTC
clone_size: .
v_call: TRBV18
j_call: TRBJ2-5
d_call: .

cdr3_aa: CASSQVGSLELYTDTQYF
cdr3_nt: TGTGCCAGCAGCCAAGTGGGGTCCCTTGAACTGTACACAGATACGCAGTATTTT
clone_size: .
v_call: TRBV4-2
j_call: TRBJ2-3
d_call: .

cdr3_aa: CASSKAKGRYNEQFF
cdr3_nt: TGTGCCAGCAGCAAAGCAAAGGGGAGATACAATGAGCAGTTCTTC
clone_size: .
v_call: TRBV21-1
j_call: TRBJ2-1
d_call: .

cdr3_aa: CASSLEGGGTLGTYEQYF
cdr3_nt: TGCGCCAGCAGCTTGGAGGGTGGGGGGACCCTAGGGACCTACGAGCAGTACTTC
clone_size: once
v_call: TRBV5-1
j_call: TRBJ2-7
d_call: .

cdr3_aa: CASSLVGRDEQYF
cdr3_nt: TGTGCCAGCAGCTTAGTTGGTCGGGACGAGCAGTACTTC
clone_size: few
v_call: TRBV7-8
j_call: TRBJ2-7
d_call: .

cdr3_aa: CSKTGNTEAFF
cdr3_nt: TGCAGTAAGACAGGCAACACTGAAGCTTTCTTT
clone_size: .
v_call: TRBV20-1
j_call: TRBJ1-1
d_call: .

cdr3_aa: CASYSRGGQETQYF
cdr3_nt: TGTGCCAGCTACTCCCGGGGGGGGCAAGAGACCCAGTACTTC
clone_size: .
v_call: TRBV6-6
j_call: TRBJ2-5
d_call: TRBD2

cdr3_aa: CSAQGLPLYNEQFF
cdr3_nt: TGCAGCGCTCAGGGGTTACCCCTCTACAATGAGCAGTTCTTC
clone_size: few
v_call: TRBV29-1
j_call: TRBJ2-1
d_call: .

cdr3_aa: CASSTEEGASYNEQFF
cdr3_nt: TGTGCCAGCAGTACGGAAGAGGGGGCTTCCTACAATGAGCAGTTCTTC
clone_size: .
v_call: TRBV6-5
j_call: TRBJ2-1
d_call: TRBD1

cdr3_aa: CASSPGLGTSYSETQFF
cdr3_nt: TGTGCCAGCAGCCCTGGGTTAGGGACTAGCTATTCGGAGACCCAGTTCTTC
clone_size: once
v_call: TRBV11-2
j_call: TRBJ2-1
d_call: TRBD2

cdr3_aa: CASSVNRGRGYTF
cdr3_nt: TGTGCCAGCAGCGTGAACAGGGGTCGGGGCTACACCTTC
clone_size: .
v_call: TRBV5-6
j_call: TRBJ1-2
d_call: TRBD1

cdr3_aa: CASSYLWGPGITEAFF
cdr3_nt: TGTGCCAGCAGTTACCTCTGGGGACCGGGAATCACTGAAGCTTTCTTT
clone_size: few
v_call: TRBV6-2/TRBV6-3
j_call: TRBJ1-1
d_call: .

cdr3_aa: CASSRGTGSGYEQYF
cdr3_nt: TGTGCCAGCAGCCGGGGGACAGGGTCTGGCTACGAGCAGTACTTC
clone_size: .
v_call: TRBV7-2
j_call: TRBJ2-7
d_call: TRBD1

cdr3_aa: CSGRSGDEQFF
cdr3_nt: TGCAGTGGCCGTTCAGGCGATGAGCAGTTCTTC
clone_size: .
v_call: TRBV20-1
j_call: TRBJ2-1
d_call: .

cdr3_aa: CASSKRGDRLPDTQYF
cdr3_nt: TGTGCCAGCTCAAAAAGAGGGGACAGGCTCCCAGATACGCAGTATTTT
clone_size: .
v_call: TRBV18
j_call: TRBJ2-3
d_call: TRBD1

cdr3_aa: CAISVGQSQETQYF
cdr3_nt: TGTGCCATCAGTGTCGGACAGAGCCAAGAGACCCAGTACTTC
clone_size: .
v_call: TRBV10-3
j_call: TRBJ2-5
d_call: .

cdr3_aa: CASSLVTGGPEAFF
cdr3_nt: TGTGCCAGCAGTTTAGTGACAGGGGGCCCTGAAGCTTTCTTT
clone_size: .
v_call: TRBV12-3/TRBV12-4
j_call: TRBJ1-1
d_call: TRBD1

cdr3_aa: CASATVEETAIQETQYF
cdr3_nt: TGTGCCAGCGCCACCGTGGAGGAGACAGCAATTCAAGAGACCCAGTACTTC
clone_size: .
v_call: TRBV28
j_call: TRBJ2-5
d_call: .

cdr3_aa: CASSPRTGAGGSGANVLTF
cdr3_nt: TGTGCCAGCAGTCCCAGGACAGGGGCAGGTGGGTCTGGGGCCAACGTCCTGACTTTC
clone_size: .
v_call: TRBV27
j_call: TRBJ2-6
d_call: TRBD1

cdr3_aa: CASSLEGQPMYGYTF
cdr3_nt: TGTGCCAGCAGCTTAGAGGGTCAGCCGATGTATGGCTACACCTTC
clone_size: .
v_call: TRBV11-2
j_call: TRBJ1-2
d_call: .

cdr3_aa: CASSQQRSSYNSPLHF
cdr3_nt: TGTGCCAGCAGTCAACAGCGTAGCTCCTATAATTCACCCCTCCACTTT
clone_size: .
v_call: TRBV6-6
j_call: TRBJ1-6
d_call: .

cdr3_aa: CASSHQMGGYTF
cdr3_nt: TGTGCCAGCAGCCACCAAATGGGTGGCTACACCTTC
clone_size: few
v_call: TRBV7-2
j_call: TRBJ1-2
d_call: .

cdr3_aa: CASSLAAITGGQETQYF
cdr3_nt: TGTGCCAGCAGCTTAGCGGCTATCACAGGGGGCCAAGAGACCCAGTACTTC
clone_size: .
v_call: TRBV7-9
j_call: TRBJ2-5
d_call: TRBD1

cdr3_aa: CASSLSQMADTQYF
cdr3_nt: TGCGCCAGCAGCTTGTCGCAGATGGCAGATACGCAGTATTTT
clone_size: few
v_call: TRBV5-1
j_call: TRBJ2-3
d_call: .

cdr3_aa: CASSQDSGTGKETQYF
cdr3_nt: TGCGCCAGCAGCCAAGACTCCGGGACAGGGAAAGAGACCCAGTACTTC
clone_size: few
v_call: TRBV4-3
j_call: TRBJ2-5
d_call: TRBD1

cdr3_aa: CASSLALAGGRDTQYF
cdr3_nt: TGTGCCAGCAGCTTAGCGTTAGCGGGGGGAAGAGATACGCAGTATTTT
clone_size: .
v_call: TRBV7-2
j_call: TRBJ2-3
d_call: TRBD2

cdr3_aa: CASSPTDYNFGSPLHF
cdr3_nt: TGCGCCAGCAGCCCGACAGACTATAATTTCGGGTCACCCCTCCACTTT
clone_size: .
v_call: TRBV4-3
j_call: TRBJ1-6
d_call: .

cdr3_aa: CASSYPIERMNTEAFF
cdr3_nt: TGTGCCAGCAGTTACCCGATAGAACGTATGAACACTGAAGCTTTCTTT
clone_size: .
v_call: TRBV6-2/TRBV6-3
j_call: TRBJ1-1
d_call: .

cdr3_aa: CSARIHERGTYEQYF
cdr3_nt: TGCAGTGCTAGAATCCACGAACGGGGAACCTACGAGCAGTACTTC
clone_size: .
v_call: TRBV20-1
j_call: TRBJ2-7
d_call: .